Listed below are T cell receptor beta chains from one sample, sequenced in a study of shared clonotypes between healthy human individuals. Clones were read by immunoSEQ multiplex PCR, and TCRdb kept only the in-frame ones, dropping some. Of approximately 100,000 clones in the sample, just over 65% were seen once. The specimen sequenced was memory CD8+ T cells sorted from blood. The receptors come from a woman aged 25 to 39 in good health. Each CDR3 is given with its conserved first and last residue. The D gene is left open where the match is weak. Some rows mark clone size as missing; the rest say once, few, many or name a class of expanded clone.

v_call	j_call	d_call	clone_size	cdr3_nt	cdr3_aa
TRBV28	TRBJ2-7	-	-	TGTGCCAGCAGTTTAAACAGCTTCTACGAGCAGTACTTC	CASSLNSFYEQYF
TRBV6-5	TRBJ2-7	-	many	TGTGCCAGCAGTTACGTTACAGGGTCCTCCTACGAGCAGTACTTC	CASSYVTGSSYEQYF
TRBV7-6	TRBJ2-5	TRBD2	-	TGTGCCAGCAGCTCTACGGGACTAGCGGGAGGAGGGGGAGAGACCCAGTACTTC	CASSSTGLAGGGGETQYF
TRBV5-1	TRBJ2-7	-	medium-sized	TGCGCCAGCAGCTTCGACGGAAACTACGAGCAGTACTTC	CASSFDGNYEQYF
TRBV11-2	TRBJ2-3	TRBD2	-	TGTGCCAGCAGCTCCTACGGGGGGGCCGCGGATACGCAGTATTTT	CASSSYGGAADTQYF
TRBV4-1	TRBJ2-4	-	many	TGCGCCAGCAGCCAAACGATCCGAAACATTCAGTACTTC	CASSQTIRNIQYF
TRBV29-1	TRBJ2-3	-	once	TGCAGCGGATGGGGACTTCAGTTCACAGATACGCAGTATTTT	CSGWGLQFTDTQYF
TRBV28	TRBJ1-5	TRBD1	-	TGTGCCAGCAGCGTCCGGGACAGGGGTCGTTGGGGCAATCAGCCCCAGCATTTT	CASSVRDRGRWGNQPQHF
TRBV28	TRBJ1-2	TRBD1	-	TGTGCCAGCCATCGCCCCGGGACAGGAAAGGTTGGCTACACCTTC	CASHRPGTGKVGYTF
TRBV6-1	TRBJ2-7	-	-	TGTGCCAGCACCCTGGCCTACGAGCAGTACTTC	CASTLAYEQYF
TRBV28	TRBJ2-7	-	-	TGTGCCAGCAGCAAACGACAGGTTCTTTTCTACGAGCAGTACTTC	CASSKRQVLFYEQYF
TRBV9	TRBJ2-3	-	-	TGTGCCAGCAGCGTAGCGGGAGTAGTGACCGTCACAGATACGCAGTATTTT	CASSVAGVVTVTDTQYF
TRBV15	TRBJ2-2	TRBD2	-	TGTGCCACCAGCGCCGGACTAGCGACCGGGGAGCTGTTTTTT	CATSAGLATGELFF
TRBV10-3	TRBJ1-3	TRBD1	many	TGTGCCATCAGTGATGGGGACAGGGTCTCTGGAAACACCATATATTTT	CAISDGDRVSGNTIYF
TRBV28	TRBJ2-7	-	-	TGTGCCAGCAGTCATTTGAGACTCGCCCTTCTCGAGCAGTACTTC	CASSHLRLALLEQYF
TRBV10-3	TRBJ2-7	-	-	TGTGCCATCAAAGAAGGACTTCTCTACGAGCAGTACTTC	CAIKEGLLYEQYF
TRBV28	TRBJ2-4	-	few	TGTGCCAGCGATTCGGGACCTGCCAAAAACATTCAGTACTTC	CASDSGPAKNIQYF
TRBV29-1	TRBJ2-7	-	few	TGCAGCGTGTGCCTTGGGACATCGTACGAGCAGTACTTC	CSVCLGTSYEQYF
TRBV7-9	TRBJ2-5	-	-	TGTGCCAGCAGCTTAGAGTGGACAGAAGAAGAGACCCAGTACTTC	CASSLEWTEEETQYF
TRBV2	TRBJ1-5	TRBD1	-	TGTGCCAGCAGTGGTGAGGGACAGGGAGGTCAGCCCCAGCATTTT	CASSGEGQGGQPQHF
TRBV7-2	TRBJ1-1	-	-	TGTGCCAGCAGCCAAGGGACTTGGACGTATGGAGAGGGCACTGAAGCTTTCTTT	CASSQGTWTYGEGTEAFF
TRBV25-1	TRBJ2-3	TRBD2	-	TGTGCCAGCAGTAATCTAGCGGCTAGCACAGATACGCAGTATTTT	CASSNLAASTDTQYF
TRBV4-1	TRBJ2-7	TRBD2	-	TGCGCCAGCAGCCTACTAGCGGGAGAGTTGAACGAGCAGTACTTC	CASSLLAGELNEQYF
TRBV4-1	TRBJ2-7	TRBD1	-	TGCGCCAGCAGCCATGGACAGGGGGCGCTTCGATCCGAGCAGTACTTC	CASSHGQGALRSEQYF
TRBV7-4	TRBJ1-1	-	many	TGTGCCAGCAGCTTCGTCCTGGGGGAGGGCATCTCTGAAGCTTTCTTT	CASSFVLGEGISEAFF
TRBV4-1	TRBJ2-3	-	-	TGCGCCAGCAGCCAAGGGTTCCAGGGGTTGGGAACAGATACGCAGTATTTT	CASSQGFQGLGTDTQYF
TRBV7-8	TRBJ2-5	TRBD1	-	TGTGCCAGCAGCTTAGGGGGACAGTCCAAAGAGACCCAGTACTTC	CASSLGGQSKETQYF